A selection of T cell receptor beta chains follows, all from one sample in a study of T cell responses to AZD1222 COVID-19 vaccine. Sequencing was performed with immunoSEQ multiplex PCR; in TCRdb, only in-frame clones are kept and a portion is missing. The table has some 120,000 clones, 85% to 90% seen once. The sample in question was peripheral blood, obtained on day 0 of AZD1222 vaccination. The receptors were gathered from an adult in good health. The CDR3 runs from the conserved cysteine through the conserved F or W. The D gene is left open where the match is weak. For some rows the clone size is stated as once, few or many, or as a class when expanded; others skip it.

v_call	clone_size	j_call	d_call	cdr3_aa	cdr3_nt
TRBV9	.	TRBJ2-2	TRBD1	CASSGPGQGKTGELFF	TGTGCCAGCAGTGGACCGGGACAGGGAAAGACCGGGGAGCTGTTTTTT
TRBV23-1	once	TRBJ1-1	.	CASSQGDCIMNTEAFF	TGCGCCAGCAGTCAAGGGGACTGTATCATGAACACTGAAGCTTTCTTT
TRBV5-3	.	TRBJ2-7	TRBD2	CARSAPGTSGTGGSTLGYF	TGTGCCAGAAGCGCCCCTGGGACTAGCGGAACGGGGGGATCTACGTTGGGGTACTTC
TRBV7-9	.	TRBJ2-1	.	CASSPLNSEQFF	TGTGCCAGCAGCCCGTTGAATAGTGAGCAGTTCTTC
TRBV19	.	TRBJ1-6	TRBD1	CASNRGPYNSPLHF	TGTGCCAGTAACAGGGGACCCTATAATTCACCCCTCCACTTT
TRBV9	.	TRBJ1-3	.	CASSVGSSGNTIYF	TGTGCCAGCAGCGTAGGGAGCTCTGGAAACACCATATATTTT
TRBV30	.	TRBJ2-2	.	CAWTRAGELFF	TGTGCCTGGACGAGGGCCGGGGAGCTGTTTTTT
TRBV9	.	TRBJ2-1	TRBD2	CASSPIIGTSGRGSSYNEQFF	TGTGCCAGCAGCCCAATTATCGGAACTAGCGGGAGGGGGAGCTCCTACAATGAGCAGTTCTTC
TRBV5-1	.	TRBJ1-2	.	CASSLGLNRDYTF	TGCGCCAGCAGCTTGGGTCTGAATAGGGACTACACCTTC
TRBV18	.	TRBJ1-1	.	CASSVGQNTEAFF	TGTGCCAGCTCGGTCGGACAGAACACTGAAGCTTTCTTT
TRBV18	.	TRBJ1-1	.	CASSPLETGNTEAFF	TGTGCCAGCTCACCCCTAGAAACAGGGAACACTGAAGCTTTCTTT
TRBV15	.	TRBJ1-2	.	CATSREKGFGYTF	TGTGCCACCAGCAGAGAGAAAGGGTTTGGCTACACCTTC
TRBV9	.	TRBJ2-5	.	CASSVVGAEQETQYF	TGTGCCAGCAGCGTAGTCGGGGCAGAGCAAGAGACCCAGTACTTC
TRBV6-2/TRBV6-3	few	TRBJ1-1	.	CASSPIGINTEAFF	TGTGCCAGCAGCCCAATCGGAATTAACACTGAAGCTTTCTTT